The 5 T cell receptor beta chains below were found in one sample sequenced in a study of glioma-infiltrating T cells. The iRepertoire nested amplicon-rescue multiplex PCR amplified TCR alpha and beta CDR3s from RNA. MiXCR, applied by TCRdb to the multiplex PCR reads, yields one record per CDR3 protein. The repertoire holds 85,000 to 110,000 distinct CDR3 sequences, with about 30% as singletons. The sequenced material came from glioma tissue, nonneoplastic brain tissue, or PBMCs (not recorded which). The receptors were sampled from a human donor with low-grade glioma or glioblastoma, undergoing nonglioma brain surgery, or in good health (not recorded which).

Note on this clonotype: A much larger clone differs from this one at a single base, so this may be a read error. J is TRBJ2-1 and V is TRBV7-9; 7 nucleotides match TRBD2. The J segment lost 10 bases and the V segment lost 5 bases, leaving 8 bases of the junction unmatched. Germline lookup yields CDR1 SEHNR and CDR2 FQNEAQ (reference sequence). The CDR3 has 13 amino acids. The CDR3 region is CASSVRGKGEQFF. The CDR3 DNA follows: TGTGCCAGCAGCGTGCGGGGGAAAGGCGAGCAGTTCTTC.

Worth noting for this clonotype: Possible read error: a much larger clone is one base away. The chain uses TRBV7-6 and TRBJ2-7; D uncertain. Germline V CDR1 and CDR2: SGHVS, FNYEAQ. V was shortened by 6 bases and J by 4 bases, with 10 bases between the two germline ends. CDR3 length: 12 amino acids. The chain's CDR3 is CASSHLGYEQYF. The CDR3 DNA reads TGTGCCAGCAGTCACCTGGGTTACGAGCAGTACTTC.

Of note for this clonotype: With a much larger clone just one base away, this may be a read error. The V gene is TRBV19, the J gene TRBJ2-3; tentative D call: TRBD1 (5 bases). Germline CDR1 and CDR2: LNHDA and SQIVND (reference sequence). The germline V and J ends were trimmed by 4 bases and 4 bases, with 12 bases remaining between them. This CDR3 has 14 amino acids. The CDR3, as DNA: TGTGCCAGTAGTACATACCAGGGCCCAGATACGCAGTATTTT. As protein: CASSTYQGPDTQYF. Filled out from reference TRBV19 and TRBJ2-3, the complete variable domain reads DGGITQSPKYLFRKEGQNVTLSCEQNLNHDAMYWYRQDPGQGLRLIYYSQIVNDFQKGDIAEGYSVSREKKESFPLTVTSAQKNPTAFYLCASSTYQGPDTQYFGPGTRLTVL.

On this clonotype: A read error may explain this, as a much larger clone is one base away. The J gene is TRBJ1-5, the V gene TRBV12-3 or TRBV12-4; possible D gene TRBD1, 5 bases. The CDR3 is made up of 14 amino acids. Deletions cut 2 bases from V and 7 bases from J, with 12 bases between. Here the CDR3 DNA reads TGTGCCAGCAGTTTACAGGGTTTCGACCAGCCCCAGCATTTT. Its protein product is CASSLQGFDQPQHF.

The chain carries TRBV4-2 and TRBJ2-1; 8 bases align to TRBD2. V gave up 4 bases and J gave up 7 bases; unmatched junction bases: 3. This CDR3 contains 13 residues. The germline V gene encodes CDR1 LGHNA and CDR2 YNFKEQ. The DNA of the CDR3 is TGTGCCAGCAGCCCGGGGGGGCGGAATGAGCAGTTCTTC. It is translated as CASSPGGRNEQFF.